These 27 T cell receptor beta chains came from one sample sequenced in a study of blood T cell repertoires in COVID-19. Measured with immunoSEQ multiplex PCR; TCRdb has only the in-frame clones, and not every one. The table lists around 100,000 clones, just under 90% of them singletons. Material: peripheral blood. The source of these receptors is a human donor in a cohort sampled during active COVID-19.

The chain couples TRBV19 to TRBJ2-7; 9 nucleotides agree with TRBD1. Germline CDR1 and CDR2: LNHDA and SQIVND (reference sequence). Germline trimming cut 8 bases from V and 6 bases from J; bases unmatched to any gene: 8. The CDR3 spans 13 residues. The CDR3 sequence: CASGSGTGSEQYF. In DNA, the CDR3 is TGTGCCAGTGGCTCCGGGACAGGGTCCGAGCAGTACTTC.

The CDR3 here is CASSVGGSGTDTQYF. As DNA, the CDR3 is TGTGCCAGCAGCGTTGGCGGGAGTGGCACAGATACGCAGTATTTT. This chain uses TRBV9 with TRBJ2-3, with TRBD2 matching 7 bases. With 2 bases clipped from V and 1 base from J, the junction kept 4 bases outside the gene matches. Germline V gives CDR1 SGDLS, CDR2 YYNGEE. This CDR3 is built from 15 residues.

For the CDR3, the DNA is TGTGCCAGCAGTATTAGCTACGAGCAGTACTTC. It translates to CASSISYEQYF. This chain connects TRBV12-3 or TRBV12-4 to TRBJ2-7; no reliable D call. The CDR3 length is 11 residues. Deletions cut 5 bases from V and 3 bases from J, with 5 bases between.

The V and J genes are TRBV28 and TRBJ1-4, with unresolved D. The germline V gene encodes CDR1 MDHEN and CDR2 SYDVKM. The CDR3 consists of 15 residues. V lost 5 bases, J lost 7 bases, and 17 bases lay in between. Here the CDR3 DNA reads TGTGCCAGCAGTCCCATAATCTCCTTTAGTGAAAAACTGTTTTTT. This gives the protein CASSPIISFSEKLFF.

CDR3 loop: CSAKGQGGYEQYF. CDR3 in DNA: TGCAGCGCTAAGGGACAGGGGGGTTACGAGCAGTACTTC. The chain couples TRBV29-1 to TRBJ2-7; 11 positions agree with TRBD1. In germline, CDR1 is SQVTM, CDR2 ANQGSEA. The CDR3 is made up of 13 amino acids. The V gene end was trimmed by 7 bases and the J gene end by 4 bases; junction bases not matched to a gene: 6.

DNA of the CDR3: TGTGCCAGCAGTGTCGGACTCAACTCCTACAATGAGCAGTTCTTC. Its translation: CASSVGLNSYNEQFF. The gene calls are TRBV2 and TRBJ2-1; the D gene is possibly TRBD2 (5 bases). V was pared by 4 bases and J by 0 bases, with 10 bases between. Germline loops: CDR1 SNHLY, CDR2 FYNNEI. The CDR3 length is 15 residues.

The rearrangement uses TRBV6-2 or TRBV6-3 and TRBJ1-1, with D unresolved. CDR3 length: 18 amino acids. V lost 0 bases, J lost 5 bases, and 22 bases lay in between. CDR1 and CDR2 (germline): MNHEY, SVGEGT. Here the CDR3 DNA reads TGTGCCAGCAGTTACTCAGAAAGAGGAGCCCGAAGATCGACTGAAGCTTTCTTT. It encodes CASSYSERGARRSTEAFF.

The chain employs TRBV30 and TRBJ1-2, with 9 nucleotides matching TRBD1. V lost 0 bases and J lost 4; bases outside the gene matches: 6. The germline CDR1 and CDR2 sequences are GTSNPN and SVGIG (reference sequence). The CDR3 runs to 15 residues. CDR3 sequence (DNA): TGTGCCTGGAGTGTACAGGGGGCTCGAGGCTATGGCTACACCTTC. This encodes CAWSVQGARGYGYTF.

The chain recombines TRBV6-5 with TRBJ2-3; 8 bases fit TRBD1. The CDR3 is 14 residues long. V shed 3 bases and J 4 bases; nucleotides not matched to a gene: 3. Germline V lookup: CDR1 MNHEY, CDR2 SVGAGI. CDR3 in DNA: TGTGCCAGCAGTTATTCCAGGGGGCCAGATACGCAGTATTTT. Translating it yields CASSYSRGPDTQYF.

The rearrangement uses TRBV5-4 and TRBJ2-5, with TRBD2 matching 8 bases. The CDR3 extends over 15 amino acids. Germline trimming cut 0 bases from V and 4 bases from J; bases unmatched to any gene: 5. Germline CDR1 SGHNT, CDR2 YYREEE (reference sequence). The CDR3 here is CASSLGGGPPETQYF. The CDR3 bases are TGTGCCAGCAGCTTGGGCGGGGGGCCCCCAGAGACCCAGTACTTC.

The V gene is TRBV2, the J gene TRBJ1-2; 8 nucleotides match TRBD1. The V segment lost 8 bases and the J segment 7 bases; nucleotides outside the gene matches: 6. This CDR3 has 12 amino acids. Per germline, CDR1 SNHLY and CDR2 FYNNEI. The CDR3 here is CASGQGAFGYTF. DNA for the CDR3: TGTGCCAGCGGGCAGGGGGCTTTTGGCTACACCTTC. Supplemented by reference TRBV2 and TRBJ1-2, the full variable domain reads EPEVTQTPSHQVTQMGQEVILRCVPISNHLYFYWYRQILGQKVEFLVSFYNNEISEKSEIFDDQFSVERPDGSNFTLKIRSTKLEDSAMYFCASGQGAFGYTFGSGTRLTVV.

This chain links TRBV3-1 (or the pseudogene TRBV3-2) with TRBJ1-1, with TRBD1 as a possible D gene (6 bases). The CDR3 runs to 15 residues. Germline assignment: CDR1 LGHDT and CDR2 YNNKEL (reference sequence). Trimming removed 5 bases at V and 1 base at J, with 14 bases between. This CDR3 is CASSSNRVGNTEAFF. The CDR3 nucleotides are TGTGCCAGCAGCTCCAACAGGGTAGGGAACACTGAAGCTTTCTTT.

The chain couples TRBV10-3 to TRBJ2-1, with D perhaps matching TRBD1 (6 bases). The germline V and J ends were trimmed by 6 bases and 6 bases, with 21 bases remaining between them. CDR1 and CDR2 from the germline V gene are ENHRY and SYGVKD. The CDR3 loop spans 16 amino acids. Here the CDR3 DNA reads TGTGCCATCAGCGGATATGACAGGAGTATAAGCAATGAGCAGTTCTTC. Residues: CAISGYDRSISNEQFF.

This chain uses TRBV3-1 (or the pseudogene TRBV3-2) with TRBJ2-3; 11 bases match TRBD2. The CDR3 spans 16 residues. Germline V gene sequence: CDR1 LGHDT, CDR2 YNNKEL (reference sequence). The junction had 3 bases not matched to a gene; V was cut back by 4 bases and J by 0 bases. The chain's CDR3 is CASSLGLAGSTDTQYF. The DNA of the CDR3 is TGTGCCAGCAGCCTCGGACTAGCGGGTAGCACAGATACGCAGTATTTT.

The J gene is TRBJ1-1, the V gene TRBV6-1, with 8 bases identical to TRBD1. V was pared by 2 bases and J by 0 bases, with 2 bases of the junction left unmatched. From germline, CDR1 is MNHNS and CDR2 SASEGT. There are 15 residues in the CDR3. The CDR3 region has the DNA TGTGCCAGCAGTGAACAGGGGGCCTTGAACACTGAAGCTTTCTTT. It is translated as CASSEQGALNTEAFF.

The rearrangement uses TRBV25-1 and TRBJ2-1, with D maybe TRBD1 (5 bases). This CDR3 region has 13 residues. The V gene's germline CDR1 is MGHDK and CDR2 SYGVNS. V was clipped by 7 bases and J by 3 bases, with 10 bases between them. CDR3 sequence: CASTGQGYNEQFF. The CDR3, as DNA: TGTGCCAGCACCGGACAAGGCTACAATGAGCAGTTCTTC.

CDR3 in amino acids: CASSPGLADEQFF. The CDR3 DNA reads as TGCGCCAGCAGTCCTGGACTAGCCGATGAGCAGTTCTTC. The rearrangement uses TRBV5-1 and TRBJ2-1; 8 nucleotides align to TRBD2. Germline loops: CDR1 SGHRS, CDR2 YFSETQ. J was trimmed by 8 bases and V by 5 bases; bases with no gene match: 6. The CDR3 runs 13 residues.

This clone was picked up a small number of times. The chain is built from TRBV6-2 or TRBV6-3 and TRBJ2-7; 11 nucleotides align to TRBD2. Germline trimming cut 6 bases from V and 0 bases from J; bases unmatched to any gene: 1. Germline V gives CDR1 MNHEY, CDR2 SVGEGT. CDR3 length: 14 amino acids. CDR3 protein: CASSLAGGSYEQYF. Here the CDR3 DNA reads TGTGCCAGCAGCCTAGCGGGAGGCTCCTACGAGCAGTACTTC.

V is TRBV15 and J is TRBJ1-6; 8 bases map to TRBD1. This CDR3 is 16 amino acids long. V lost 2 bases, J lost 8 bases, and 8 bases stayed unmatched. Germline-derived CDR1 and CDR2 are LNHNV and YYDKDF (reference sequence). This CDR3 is CATSRTLGQGDSPLHF. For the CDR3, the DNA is TGTGCCACCAGCAGAACCTTAGGACAGGGCGATTCACCCCTCCACTTT.

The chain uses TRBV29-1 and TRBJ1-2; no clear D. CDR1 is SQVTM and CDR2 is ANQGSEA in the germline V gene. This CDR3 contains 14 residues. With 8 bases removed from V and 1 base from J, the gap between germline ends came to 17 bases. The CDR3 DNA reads TGCAGCACCCAGGACCTACGGGGTAACTATGGCTACACCTTC. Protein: CSTQDLRGNYGYTF.

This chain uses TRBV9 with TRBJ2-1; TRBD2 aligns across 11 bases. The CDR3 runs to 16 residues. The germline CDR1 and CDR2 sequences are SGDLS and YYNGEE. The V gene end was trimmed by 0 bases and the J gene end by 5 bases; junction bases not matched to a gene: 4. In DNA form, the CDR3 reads TGTGCCAGCAGCGTAGGGGGTAGCGGGAGGGACAATGAGCAGTTCTTC. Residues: CASSVGGSGRDNEQFF.

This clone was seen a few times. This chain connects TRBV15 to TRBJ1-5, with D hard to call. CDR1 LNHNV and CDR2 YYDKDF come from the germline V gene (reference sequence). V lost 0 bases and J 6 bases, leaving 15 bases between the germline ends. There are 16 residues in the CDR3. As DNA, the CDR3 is TGTGCCACCAGCAGAGATCAGTTTACCTCGGGTCAGCCCCAGCATTTT. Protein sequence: CATSRDQFTSGQPQHF.

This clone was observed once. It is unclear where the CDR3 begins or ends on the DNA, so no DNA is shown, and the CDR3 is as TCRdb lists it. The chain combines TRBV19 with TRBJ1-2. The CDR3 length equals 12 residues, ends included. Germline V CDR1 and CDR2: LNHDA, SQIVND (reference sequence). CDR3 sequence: CASTSGGPGYTF.

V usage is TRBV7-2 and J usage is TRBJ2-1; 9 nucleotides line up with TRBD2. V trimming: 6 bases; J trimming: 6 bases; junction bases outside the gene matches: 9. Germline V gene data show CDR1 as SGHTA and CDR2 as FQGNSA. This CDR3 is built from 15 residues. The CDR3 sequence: CASREPGLAFNEQFF. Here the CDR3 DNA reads TGTGCCAGCAGGGAACCGGGACTAGCATTCAATGAGCAGTTCTTC.

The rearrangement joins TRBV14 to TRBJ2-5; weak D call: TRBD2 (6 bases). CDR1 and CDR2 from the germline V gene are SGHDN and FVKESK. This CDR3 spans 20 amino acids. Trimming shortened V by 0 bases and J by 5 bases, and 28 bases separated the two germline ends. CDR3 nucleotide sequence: TGTGCCAGCAGCCAAGATTGCCGACTAGTTCGACGAGCGAAGTGGGAGACCCAGTACTTC. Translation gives CASSQDCRLVRRAKWETQYF.

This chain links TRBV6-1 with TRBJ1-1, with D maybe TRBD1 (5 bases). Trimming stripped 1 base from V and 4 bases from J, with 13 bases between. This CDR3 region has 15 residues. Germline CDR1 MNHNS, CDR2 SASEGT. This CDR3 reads CASSEDMGLVTEAFF. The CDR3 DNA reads TGTGCCAGCAGTGAAGATATGGGGCTGGTCACTGAAGCTTTCTTT.

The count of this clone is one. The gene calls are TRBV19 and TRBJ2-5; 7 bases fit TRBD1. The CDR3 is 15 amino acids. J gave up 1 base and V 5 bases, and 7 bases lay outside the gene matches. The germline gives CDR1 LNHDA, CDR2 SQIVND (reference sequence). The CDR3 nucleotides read TGTGCCAGTAGTGCGACAGGGATTAGCCAAGAGACCCAGTACTTC. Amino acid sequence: CASSATGISQETQYF.